This entry features one TCR beta chain sequence. Profiling relied on immunoSEQ multiplex PCR, and the TCRdb table lists in-frame clones only, not all of them. This table holds 15,000 to 20,000 clones, roughly 80% found once. This record comes from a study of OX40 agonist ivuxolimab in advanced cancers. Turning to the study itself: The dose-escalation group included hepatocellular carcinoma, melanoma, renal cell carcinoma and head and neck cancer. Partial responses were achieved by three patients: one hepatocellular carcinoma, two cutaneous melanoma.

The V and J ends lost 0 bases and 2 bases respectively, with 12 bases between them. Germline V gene sequence: CDR1 LGHNA, CDR2 YSLEER. CDR3 length: 16 residues. This clonotype was sampled from an adult with an advanced solid tumor such as melanoma, head and neck, liver or kidney cancer. The J gene is TRBJ2-3, the V gene TRBV4-3, with unresolved D. The sample consisted of CD4+ or CD8+ T cells sorted from blood, taken in a trial of the OX40 agonist ivuxolimab. The chain's CDR3 is CASSQEPYPYTDTQYF. The CDR3 bases are TGCGCCAGCAGCCAAGAGCCGTATCCTTACACAGATACGCAGTATTTT.